This T cell receptor (beta chain) was captured by sequencing in a study of T cell responses to AZD1222 COVID-19 vaccine. Study conclusions and caveats: Distributed over spike, vaccine-associated CD4 TCRs predominated at 160-218 and 743-854. A reported finding is that nearly half of spike-specific TCRs target unmutated variant regions. Only a handful of individuals given AZD1222 were seropositive at baseline. Mostly white British, mostly female donors; authors suggested clonal diversity may be underestimated.

Germline assignment: CDR1 LGHNA and CDR2 YNFKEQ. V trimming: 2 bases; J trimming: 4 bases; junction bases outside the gene matches: 4. The CDR3 loop spans 15 amino acids. For this clone: Its antigen is unidentified.

Clones were sequenced by immunoSEQ multiplex PCR, and TCRdb holds only the in-frame ones, with some missing. Here the sample spans under 200,000 clones, about 91% being singletons. The receptor was derived from an adult who received the AZD1222 COVID-19 vaccine. Sequenced here: peripheral blood, sampled 28 days after the second AZD1222 dose. The chain uses TRBV4-2 and TRBJ2-5, with 10 bases aligning to TRBD1. DNA of the CDR3: TGTGCCAGCAGCCAACAGACAGGGGGCGGAGAGACCCAGTACTTC. It specifies CASSQQTGGGETQYF.